The TCR beta chain described here comes from a study of vaccination and CD4 T cells after COVID-19. For the study at large: Each post-COVID sample was drawn after diagnosis, and the median interval was approximately 100 days (range 35 to 161). Cellular stimulation was performed using overlapping spike peptides derived from SARS-CoV-2, HCoV-NL63, HCoV-OC43 and HCoV-229E.

The CDR3 consists of 16 residues. The germline V gene encodes CDR1 MNHNS and CDR2 SASEGT. With 7 bases removed from V and 5 bases from J, the gap between germline ends came to 23 bases. Treatment defined: approximately 11-day PBMC culture with coronavirus spike peptide pools or control peptides (ViraFEST assay). IL-2 at roughly 9.7 IU/ml and peptide pools at around 10 ug/ml were added to PBMCs cultured at roughly 2.1 million per well. The Oncomine TCR Beta short-read assay generated sequence data from the DNA of cultured CD4+ T cells. Genomic DNA was extracted from cultured CD4+ T cells. TCRdb fed the PCR reads into MiXCR, producing one record per CDR3 protein. Of about 4,400 distinct CDR3 sequences in the sample, around 20% were seen once. With respect to this clonotype: The target antigen is unknown.

Source material: CD4+ T cells from blood, cultured in vitro. The sequence was collected from a human donor who had recovered from COVID-19. The rearrangement joins TRBV6-1 to TRBJ2-5; TRBD2 might be the D (5 bases). As DNA, the CDR3 is TGTGCCAGCACTCCCTCGGGGAGAGTTCGAGGGGAGACCCAGTACTTC. Protein: CASTPSGRVRGETQYF.